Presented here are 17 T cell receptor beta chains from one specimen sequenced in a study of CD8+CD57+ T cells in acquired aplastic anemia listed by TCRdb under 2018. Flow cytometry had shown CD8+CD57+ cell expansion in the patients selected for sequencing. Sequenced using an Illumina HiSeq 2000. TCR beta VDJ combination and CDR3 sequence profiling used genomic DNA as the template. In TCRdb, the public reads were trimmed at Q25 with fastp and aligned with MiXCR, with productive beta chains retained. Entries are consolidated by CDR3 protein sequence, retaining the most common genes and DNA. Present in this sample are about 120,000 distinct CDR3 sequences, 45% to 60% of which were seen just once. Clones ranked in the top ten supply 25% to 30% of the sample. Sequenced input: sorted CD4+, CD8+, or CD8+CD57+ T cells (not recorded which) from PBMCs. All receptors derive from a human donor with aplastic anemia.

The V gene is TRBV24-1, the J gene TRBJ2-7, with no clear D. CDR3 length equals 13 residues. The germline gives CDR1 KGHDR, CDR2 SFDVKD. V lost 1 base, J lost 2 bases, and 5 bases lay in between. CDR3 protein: CATSDLGTYEQYF. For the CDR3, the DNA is TGTGCCACCAGTGATTTAGGTACCTACGAGCAGTACTTC.

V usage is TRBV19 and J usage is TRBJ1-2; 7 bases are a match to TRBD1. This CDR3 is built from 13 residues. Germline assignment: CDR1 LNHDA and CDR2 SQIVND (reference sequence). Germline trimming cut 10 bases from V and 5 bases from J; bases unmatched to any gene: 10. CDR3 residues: CATETGKGYGYTF. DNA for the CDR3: TGTGCCACCGAGACAGGGAAAGGGTATGGCTACACCTTC.

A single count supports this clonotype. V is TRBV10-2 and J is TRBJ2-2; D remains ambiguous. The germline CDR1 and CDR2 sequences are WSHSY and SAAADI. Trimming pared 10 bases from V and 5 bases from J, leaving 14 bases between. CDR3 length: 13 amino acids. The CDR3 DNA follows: TGCGCCACCATAGTCCTGGGGACCGGGGAGCTGTTTTTT. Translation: CATIVLGTGELFF.

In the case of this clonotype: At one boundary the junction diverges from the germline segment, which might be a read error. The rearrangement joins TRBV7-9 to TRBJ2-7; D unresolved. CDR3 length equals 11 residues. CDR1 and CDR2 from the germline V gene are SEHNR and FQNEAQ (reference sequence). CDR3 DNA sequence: TGTGCCAGCAGCCCCGCCTACGAGCAGTGCTTC. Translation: CASSPAYEQCF.

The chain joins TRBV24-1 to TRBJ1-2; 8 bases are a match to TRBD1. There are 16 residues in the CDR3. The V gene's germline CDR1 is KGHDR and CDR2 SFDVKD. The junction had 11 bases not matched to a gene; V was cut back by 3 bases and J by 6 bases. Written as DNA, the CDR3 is TGTGCCACCAGTGATCCGACCCGGACAGGGTTTGATGGCTACACCTTC. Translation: CATSDPTRTGFDGYTF.

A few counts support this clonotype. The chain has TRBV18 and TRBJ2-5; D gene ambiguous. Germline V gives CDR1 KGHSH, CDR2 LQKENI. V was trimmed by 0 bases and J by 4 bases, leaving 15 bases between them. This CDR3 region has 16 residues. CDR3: CASSPPQVHPIETQYF. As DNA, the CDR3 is TGTGCCAGCTCACCACCCCAAGTACACCCCATAGAGACCCAGTACTTC.

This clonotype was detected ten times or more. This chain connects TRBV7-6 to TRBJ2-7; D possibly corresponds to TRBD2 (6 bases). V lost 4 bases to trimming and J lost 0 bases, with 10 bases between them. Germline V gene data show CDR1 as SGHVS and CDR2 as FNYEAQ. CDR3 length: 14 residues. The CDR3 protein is CASSSGGASYEQYF. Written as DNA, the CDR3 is TGTGCCAGCAGCTCCGGAGGGGCCTCCTACGAGCAGTACTTC.

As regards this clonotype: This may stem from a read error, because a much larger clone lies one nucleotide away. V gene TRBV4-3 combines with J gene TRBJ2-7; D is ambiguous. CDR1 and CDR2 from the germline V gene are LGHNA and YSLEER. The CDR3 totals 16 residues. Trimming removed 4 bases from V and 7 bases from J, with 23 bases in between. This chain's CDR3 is CASSRLLTEIPTEQYF. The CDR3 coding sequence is TGCGCCAGCAGCCGCCTACTGACGGAGATTCCTACGGAGCAGTACTTC.

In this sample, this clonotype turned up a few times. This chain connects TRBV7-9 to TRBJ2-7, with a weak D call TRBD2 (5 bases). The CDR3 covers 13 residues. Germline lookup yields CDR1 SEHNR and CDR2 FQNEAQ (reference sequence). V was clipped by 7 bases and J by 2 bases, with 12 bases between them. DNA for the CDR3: TGTGCCAGCATGGGAGTCTCGGCCTACGAGCAGTACTTC. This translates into CASMGVSAYEQYF.

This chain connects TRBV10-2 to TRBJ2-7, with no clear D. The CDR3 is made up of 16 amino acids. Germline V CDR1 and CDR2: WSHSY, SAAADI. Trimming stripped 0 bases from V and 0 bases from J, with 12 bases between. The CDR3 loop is CASSESTQLSSYEQYF. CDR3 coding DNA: TGCGCCAGCAGTGAGTCCACACAGCTATCCTCCTACGAGCAGTACTTC.

CDR3 sequence reads: CASSLDGSSGNTIYF. Written as DNA, the CDR3 is TGTGCCAGCAGCTTAGACGGCAGCTCTGGAAACACCATATATTTT. V gene TRBV7-9 combines with J gene TRBJ1-3; D gene uncertain. Deletions cut 1 base from V and 0 bases from J, with 7 bases between. The CDR3 has 15 amino acids. Germline-derived CDR1 and CDR2 are SEHNR and FQNEAQ (reference sequence). The entire variable domain, with the rest obtained from reference TRBV7-9 and TRBJ1-3, is as follows: DTGVSQNPRHKITKRGQNVTFRCDPISEHNRLYWYRQTLGQGPEFLTYFQNEAQLEKSRLLSDRFSAERPKGSFSTLEIQRTEQGDSAMYLCASSLDGSSGNTIYFGEGSWLTVV.

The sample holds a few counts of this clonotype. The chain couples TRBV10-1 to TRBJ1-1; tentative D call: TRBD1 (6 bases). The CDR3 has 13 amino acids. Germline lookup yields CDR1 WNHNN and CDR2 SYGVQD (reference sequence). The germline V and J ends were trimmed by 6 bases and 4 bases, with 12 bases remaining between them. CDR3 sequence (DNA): TGCGCCAGCAGCCTCGGACAGCCCACTGAAGCTTTCTTT. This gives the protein CASSLGQPTEAFF.

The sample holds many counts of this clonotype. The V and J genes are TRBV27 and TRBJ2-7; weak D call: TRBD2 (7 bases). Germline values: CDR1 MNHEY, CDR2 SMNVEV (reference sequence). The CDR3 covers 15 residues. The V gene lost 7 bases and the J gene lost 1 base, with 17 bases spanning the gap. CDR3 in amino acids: CASTGGGGTSYEQYF. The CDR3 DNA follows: TGTGCCAGCACTGGAGGGGGGGGGACATCCTACGAGCAGTACTTC.

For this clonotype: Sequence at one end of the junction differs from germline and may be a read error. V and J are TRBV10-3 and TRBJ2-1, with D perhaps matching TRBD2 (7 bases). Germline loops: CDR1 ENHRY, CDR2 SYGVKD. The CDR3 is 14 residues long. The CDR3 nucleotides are TGTGCCAGCAGTTACGGGGGCGGGGGCGATGAGCAGTTCTTC. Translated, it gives CASSYGGGGDEQFF.

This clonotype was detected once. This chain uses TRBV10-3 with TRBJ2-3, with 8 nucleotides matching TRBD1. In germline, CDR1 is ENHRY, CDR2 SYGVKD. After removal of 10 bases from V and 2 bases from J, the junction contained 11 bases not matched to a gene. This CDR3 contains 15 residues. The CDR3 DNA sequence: TGTGCCACGCGACCAGGGGGCTCCCCCACAGATACGCAGTATTTT. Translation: CATRPGGSPTDTQYF.

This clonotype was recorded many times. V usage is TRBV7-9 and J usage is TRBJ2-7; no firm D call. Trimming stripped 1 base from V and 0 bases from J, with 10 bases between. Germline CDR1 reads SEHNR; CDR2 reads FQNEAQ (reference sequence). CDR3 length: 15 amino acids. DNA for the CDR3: TGTGCCAGCAGCTTAGTATCGGCCAGCTCCTACGAGCAGTACTTC. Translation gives CASSLVSASSYEQYF.

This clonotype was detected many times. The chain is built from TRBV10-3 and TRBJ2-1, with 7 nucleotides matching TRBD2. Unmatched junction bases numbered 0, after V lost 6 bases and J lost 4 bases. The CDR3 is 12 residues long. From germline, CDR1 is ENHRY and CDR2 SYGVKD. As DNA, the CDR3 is TGTGCCATCAGGGGACTATACAATGAGCAGTTCTTC. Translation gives CAIRGLYNEQFF.